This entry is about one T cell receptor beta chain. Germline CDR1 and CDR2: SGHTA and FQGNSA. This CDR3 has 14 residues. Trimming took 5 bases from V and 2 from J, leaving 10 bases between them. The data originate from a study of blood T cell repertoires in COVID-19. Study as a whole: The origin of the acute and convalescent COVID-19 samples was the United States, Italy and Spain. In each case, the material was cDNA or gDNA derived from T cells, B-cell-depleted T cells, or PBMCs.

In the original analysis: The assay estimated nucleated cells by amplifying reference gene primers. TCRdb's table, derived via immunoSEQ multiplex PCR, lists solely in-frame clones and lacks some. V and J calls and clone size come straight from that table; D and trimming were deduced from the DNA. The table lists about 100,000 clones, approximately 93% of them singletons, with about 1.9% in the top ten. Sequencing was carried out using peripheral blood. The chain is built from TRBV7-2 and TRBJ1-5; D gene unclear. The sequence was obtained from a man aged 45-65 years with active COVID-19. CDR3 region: CASSLLFGNQPQHF. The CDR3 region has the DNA TGTGCCAGCAGCCTACTCTTCGGCAATCAGCCCCAGCATTTT.